Listed below are T cell receptor beta chains from one sample, sequenced in a study of regulatory T cells in long-lasting Graves disease. One entry per CDR3 protein, called by TCRdb with MiXCR from the multiplex PCR reads. The data hold 600,000 to 800,000 distinct CDR3 sequences, with 25% to 30% observed a single time. The sequenced sample was peripheral blood mononuclear cells (PBMCs), obtained when the disease was refractory, from a patient treated with antithyroid drugs. Source of these receptors: a female donor with Graves disease. The CDR3 runs from the conserved cysteine through the conserved F or W. Fields, in order: J gene, clone size, D gene, V gene, CDR3 DNA, CDR3 protein. A D gene is named only where the DNA matches it firmly. Rows give clone size only sometimes, using once, few, many, or a class for an expanded clone.

TRBJ2-2 | once | . | TRBV25-1 | TGTGCCAGCAGTGAAACCGGTCACAGGGACCCCGGGGAGCTGTTTTTT | CASSETGHRDPGELFF
TRBJ1-5 | few | TRBD1 | TRBV19 | TGTGCCAGTAGATCGGGACAGGGAGTGGATAGCAATCAGCCCCAGCATTTT | CASRSGQGVDSNQPQHF
TRBJ1-6 | many | . | TRBV5-1 | TGTGCCAGCAGCTTAGCGGGAAGCTCCTATAATTCACCCCTCCACTTT | CASSLAGSSYNSPLHF
TRBJ1-1 | few | . | TRBV25-1 | TGTGCCAGCAAAGGAGGGTCTGAAGCTTTCTTT | CASKGGSEAFF
TRBJ1-4 | . | . | TRBV6-5 | TGTGCCAGCAGTTACTCGGCAGGGGCTGTCGGAAAACTGTTTTTT | CASSYSAGAVGKLFF
TRBJ1-4 | . | TRBD1 | TRBV29-1 | TGCAGCGTTGAAGGATTGGGACAGGGACGGGAAAAACTGTTTTTT | CSVEGLGQGREKLFF
TRBJ2-7 | many | TRBD1 | TRBV6-1 | TGTGCCAGCAGCGACAGGGCCCTCTCCTACGAGCAGTACTTC | CASSDRALSYEQYF
TRBJ1-1 | . | TRBD1 | TRBV7-9 | TGTGCCAGCAGCTTACCTCCGACAGGGTTGAACACTGAAGCTTTCTTT | CASSLPPTGLNTEAFF
TRBJ2-5 | . | . | TRBV11-2 | TGTGCCAGCAGCAACCTCCAGAAGGGGTATAATGAGACCCAGTACTTC | CASSNLQKGYNETQYF
TRBJ2-7 | . | . | TRBV30 | TGTGCCTGGAGCCGTGGGACGGAGCCCTACGAGCAGTACTTC | CAWSRGTEPYEQYF
TRBJ2-5 | . | . | TRBV20-1 | TGCAGTGTTCGGGTCTTGGGGGAGACCCAGTACTTC | CSVRVLGETQYF
TRBJ1-1 | many | . | TRBV27 | TGTGCCAGCAGTCTAGACGACATGAACACTGAAGCTTTCTTT | CASSLDDMNTEAFF
TRBJ1-4 | . | TRBD1 | TRBV28 | TGTGCCAGCAGCTTCCACCCGGGACAGGGCAATGAAAAACTGTTTTTT | CASSFHPGQGNEKLFF
TRBJ1-6 | . | . | TRBV7-2 | TGTGCCAGCAGCTTAGCTCGCAGGGCAGGTTCCTATAATTCACCCCTCCACTTT | CASSLARRAGSYNSPLHF
TRBJ2-2 | few | . | TRBV12-3/TRBV12-4 | TGTGCCAGCAGTGCCCGGGACTCGGAGCTGTTTTTT | CASSARDSELFF
TRBJ2-7 | . | . | TRBV12-3/TRBV12-4 | TGTGCCAGCAGCCTGGTATGGGGGGCAGACTACGAGCAGTACTTC | CASSLVWGADYEQYF
TRBJ1-3 | . | . | TRBV14 | TGTGCCAGCAGCCAACTCACCTCTGGAAACACCATATATTTT | CASSQLTSGNTIYF
TRBJ2-5 | . | . | TRBV7-6 | TGTGCCAGCAGCTCGACCGGGACAACAGTCCTCCCGCGGGAGACCCAGTACTTC | CASSSTGTTVLPRETQYF
TRBJ1-6 | few | . | TRBV6-1 | TGTGCCAGCAGTCGGGGGCAAAATTCACCCCTCCACTTT | CASSRGQNSPLHF
TRBJ1-4 | . | . | TRBV3-1 | TGTGCCAGCAGCCAAGACGATTGGGAGAATGAAAAACTGTTTTTT | CASSQDDWENEKLFF
TRBJ1-2 | . | TRBD1 | TRBV3-1 | TGTGCCAGCAGCCTAGGGACAGGGGGACTATCTGGCTACACCTTC | CASSLGTGGLSGYTF
TRBJ1-4 | . | . | TRBV7-9 | TGTGCCAGCAGCCTAGGGGACCACACTAATGAAAAACTGTTTTTT | CASSLGDHTNEKLFF
TRBJ2-5 | . | . | TRBV20-1 | TGCAGTGGCCTAGGACAAGAGACCCAGTACTTC | CSGLGQETQYF
TRBJ2-3 | . | TRBD2 | TRBV6-9 | TGTGCCAGCAGTTACTGGGAGGATAGCCCGGGAGGGCCTGTTCATACAGATACGCAGTATTTT | CASSYWEDSPGGPVHTDTQYF
TRBJ1-2 | few | . | TRBV10-3 | TGTGCATCCCAGGACTCTATAGCTAACTATGGCTACACCTTC | CASQDSIANYGYTF
TRBJ1-2 | . | . | TRBV7-8 | TGTGCCAGCAGCTTAGGTATTGGGGACGGCTACACCTTC | CASSLGIGDGYTF
TRBJ1-5 | . | . | TRBV5-1 | TGCGCCAGCAGCTTGGAACAGGGACGACAGCCCCAGCATTTT | CASSLEQGRQPQHF
TRBJ2-5 | few | TRBD1 | TRBV6-1 | TGTGCCAGCAGCCACCCGGTAGGGGGCGAGACCCAGTACTTC | CASSHPVGGETQYF
TRBJ2-1 | . | . | TRBV20-1 | TGCAGTGCTAGGAATAGGGAATCCTACAATGAGCAGTTCTTC | CSARNRESYNEQFF
TRBJ2-1 | . | TRBD2 | TRBV6-1 | TGTGCCACCGTCGGACTAGCGGGAAACAATGAGCAGTTCTTC | CATVGLAGNNEQFF
TRBJ2-7 | few | . | TRBV7-2 | TGTGCCAGCAGCTCTAGAGTTAGGGGACTCCCGGCGGGTGAGCAGTACTTC | CASSSRVRGLPAGEQYF
TRBJ1-1 | few | . | TRBV12-3/TRBV12-4 | TGTGCCAGCAGTTTAGAGACAGGACCTAAAGCTTTCTTT | CASSLETGPKAFF
TRBJ2-6 | . | . | TRBV12-3/TRBV12-4 | TGTGCCAGCAGACTTGTAAATGACCTGACTTTC | CASRLVNDLTF
TRBJ2-7 | . | . | TRBV6-6 | TGTGCCAGCAGTTACTCGTCAGGGTTATCCTACGAGCAGTACTTC | CASSYSSGLSYEQYF
TRBJ2-7 | few | TRBD1 | TRBV10-1 | TGCGCCAGCAGTGGGGGGACAGGTTCATCGAGCGAGCAGTACTTC | CASSGGTGSSSEQYF